These T cell receptor beta chains were read from a single sample in a study of T cells after yellow fever vaccination. MiXCR was run by TCRdb on the 5' RACE reads, yielding one entry per CDR3 protein. Among around 310,000 distinct CDR3 sequences listed, 3.5% to 5% were seen once. The input for sequencing was PBMCs, taken 15 days after the yellow fever booster vaccination. Receptor source: a man younger than 35 who received the YFV17D yellow fever vaccine. Both conserved end residues are part of each CDR3. Fields, in order: J gene, clone size, V gene, D gene, CDR3 length, CDR3 DNA, CDR3 protein. The D gene is left open where the match is weak. Clone size is shown for a subset of rows, as once, few, many or a class of expanded clone.

>TRBJ2-2|few|TRBV5-1|.|16
TGCGCCAGCAGCTTGGATCCATTATCTAACACCGGGGAGCTGTTTTTT
CASSLDPLSNTGELFF
>TRBJ2-1|many|TRBV7-9|.|15
TGTGCCAGCAGCTTTAGGAGCGGGTTGTACAATGAGCAGTTCTTC
CASSFRSGLYNEQFF
>TRBJ2-5|.|TRBV7-2|.|14
TGTGCCAGCAAAATGGAGAGTTTGTTGAAGACCCAGTACTTC
CASKMESLLKTQYF
>TRBJ2-5|many|TRBV20-1|.|14
TGCAGTGCTAGGAAGGGTAGTAGGAAAGAGACCCAGTACTTC
CSARKGSRKETQYF
>TRBJ2-5|many|TRBV4-1|.|15
TGCGCCAGCAGCCCACGGGGGCTGGAGGAAGAGACCCAGTACTTC
CASSPRGLEEETQYF
>TRBJ2-3|many|TRBV5-1|.|14
TGCGCCAGCAGCAGGCAGGACTTCACAGATACGCAGTATTTT
CASSRQDFTDTQYF
>TRBJ2-3|many|TRBV12-3/TRBV12-4|TRBD1|15
TGTGCCAGCACCCGGACAGGGGGCCTCACAGATACGCAGTATTTT
CASTRTGGLTDTQYF
>TRBJ2-5|.|TRBV2|TRBD2|15
TGTGCCAGCAGTACGACTAGCGGGGGCGGGGAGACCCAGTACTTC
CASSTTSGGGETQYF
>TRBJ1-6|.|TRBV18|.|14
TGTGCCAGCTCACCAGGGCCAGGGGACTCACCCCTCCACTTT
CASSPGPGDSPLHF
>TRBJ1-1|.|TRBV5-1|.|15
TGCGCCAGCAGCTTGGATCCAGGGACCCACACTGAAGCTTTCTTT
CASSLDPGTHTEAFF
>TRBJ2-1|.|TRBV24-1|.|16
TGTGCCACCAGTGACTCCGACTCAGGCTCCTACAATGAGCAGTTCTTC
CATSDSDSGSYNEQFF
>TRBJ2-4|few|TRBV20-1|TRBD2|18
TGCAGTGCCGCACGGACTAGCGGGTACGACCTAGCCAAAAACATTCAGTACTTC
CSAARTSGYDLAKNIQYF
>TRBJ2-6|.|TRBV6-6|TRBD1|19
TGTGCCAGCAGTTACTCGTGGGGCCAGGGGGCCTCTGGGGCCAACGTCCTGACTTTC
CASSYSWGQGASGANVLTF
>TRBJ1-1|many|TRBV5-5|.|13
TGTGCCAGCAGCCTCTTCGCGGGAGTCGTAGCTTTCTTT
CASSLFAGVVAFF
>TRBJ2-5|many|TRBV5-1|TRBD1|16
TGCGCCAGCAGTGCAACCGGGACAGGGGGCTTGAAGACCCAGTACTTC
CASSATGTGGLKTQYF
>TRBJ2-1|few|TRBV5-1|.|17
TGCGCCAGCAGCTTGGCCGCGACAGGAGGTTTCATAGATGAGCAGTTCTTC
CASSLAATGGFIDEQFF
>TRBJ2-7|many|TRBV2|.|14
TGTGCCAGCCAACAGGACGGGGAAGTATACGAGCAGTACTTC
CASQQDGEVYEQYF
>TRBJ2-1|many|TRBV20-1|.|13
TGCAGTGCTAGGGGACGGCCTAGGTATGAGCAGTTCTTC
CSARGRPRYEQFF
>TRBJ1-1|many|TRBV2|.|14
TGTGCCAGCACAGCCGAAGGGGGGAACACTGAAGCTTTCTTT
CASTAEGGNTEAFF
>TRBJ2-4|many|TRBV12-3/TRBV12-4|.|13
TGTGCCAGCAGTCGGGGGGCCGAGAACATTCAGTACTTC
CASSRGAENIQYF
>TRBJ1-6|many|TRBV27|.|15
TGTGCCAGCAGTTTGCTCGGGGTGAACTATTCACCCCTCCACTTT
CASSLLGVNYSPLHF
>TRBJ2-6|.|TRBV4-2|TRBD1|18
TGTGCCAGCAGCCAAGGCCGGGACAGCCTCTCTGGGGCCAACGTCCTGACTTTC
CASSQGRDSLSGANVLTF
>TRBJ1-1|.|TRBV12-3/TRBV12-4|.|13
TGTGCCAGCCGGGCAGGAGTGGACACTGAAGCTTTCTTT
CASRAGVDTEAFF
>TRBJ1-2|many|TRBV27|TRBD1|13
TGTGCCAGCAGTCACGGGACAGGCTATGGCTACACCTTC
CASSHGTGYGYTF
>TRBJ2-2|.|TRBV6-6|TRBD1|15
TGTGCCAGCACACCATCAGGGGGCTATACCGGGGAGCTGTTTTTT
CASTPSGGYTGELFF
>TRBJ2-2|.|TRBV2|.|13
TGTGCCAGCAGTGAACGGGGACCCGGGGAGCTGTTTTTT
CASSERGPGELFF
>TRBJ2-3|many|TRBV5-6|.|12
TGTGCCAGCAGCTGGGGAACAGATACGCAGTATTTT
CASSWGTDTQYF
>TRBJ1-5|many|TRBV4-1|TRBD1|16
TGCGCCAGCAGCCGTCAAGGACAGGCGGCAGATCAGCCCCAGCATTTT
CASSRQGQAADQPQHF
>TRBJ2-2|few|TRBV12-3/TRBV12-4|TRBD1|15
TGTGCCAGCAGGATCAGGGGGTATGGCACCGGGGAGCTGTTTTTT
CASRIRGYGTGELFF
>TRBJ2-1|.|TRBV7-2|TRBD2|14
TGTGCCAGCAGCCAATCCCTAGCGGGGGCCGAGCAGTTCTTC
CASSQSLAGAEQFF
>TRBJ2-5|many|TRBV9|.|17
TGTGCCAGCAGCTCCCGTGATTGGGGGGGGCCCAGGGAGACCCAGTACTTC
CASSSRDWGGPRETQYF
>TRBJ1-1|many|TRBV6-5|.|14
TGTGCCAGCAGTTCCTATCAGGGAAACACTGAAGCTTTCTTT
CASSSYQGNTEAFF
>TRBJ2-3|many|TRBV20-1|.|14
TGCAGTGCTGCTGCGGTAGGGAGGACAGATACGCAGTATTTT
CSAAAVGRTDTQYF
>TRBJ2-2|.|TRBV10-3|.|19
TGTGCCATCAGTCAGTCCCTCCCCCCTCGGCCCTCGAACACCGGGGAGCTGTTTTTT
CAISQSLPPRPSNTGELFF
>TRBJ2-5|many|TRBV12-3/TRBV12-4|.|17
TGTGCCAGCAGTTTAAATCCGGCCCGCAGTGGTCGGGAGACCCAGTACTTC
CASSLNPARSGRETQYF
>TRBJ2-3|many|TRBV28|TRBD2|16
TGTGCCAGCAGAGCTGGACTAGCGGGGGGACAGGATACGCAGTATTTT
CASRAGLAGGQDTQYF
>TRBJ2-3|many|TRBV6-4|TRBD1|13
TGTGCCAGCAGTCACAGGGGGCTGGATACGCAGTATTTT
CASSHRGLDTQYF
>TRBJ2-1|many|TRBV15|.|14
TGTGCCACCAGCAGAGGACGAGGATACAATGAGCAGTTCTTC
CATSRGRGYNEQFF
>TRBJ1-6|.|TRBV20-1|TRBD1|13
TGCAGTGCTGGGACAGGGGTAGGATCACCCCTCCACTTT
CSAGTGVGSPLHF
>TRBJ2-1|.|TRBV6-6|.|15
TGTGCCAGCACAGGACACAGGACCATCTACAATGAGCAGTTCTTC
CASTGHRTIYNEQFF
>TRBJ2-4|many|TRBV4-3|TRBD1|16
TGCGCCAGCAGCCATGGACAGGCCGGGGCGGAAAACATTCAGTACTTC
CASSHGQAGAENIQYF
>TRBJ2-6|many|TRBV5-5|.|14
TGTGCCAGCAGCGTACCCTCTGGGGCCAACGTCCTGACTTTC
CASSVPSGANVLTF
>TRBJ2-1|many|TRBV7-8|TRBD2|15
TGTGCCAGCAGATCCGGGACTAGCTTATTGAATGAGCAGTTCTTC
CASRSGTSLLNEQFF
>TRBJ2-2|many|TRBV5-1|.|15
TGCGCCAGCAGCTACGGACAGAGGAGCACCGGGGAGCTGTTTTTT
CASSYGQRSTGELFF
>TRBJ2-1|many|TRBV7-9|TRBD1|16
TGTGCCAGCAGCACAAACCGGGACAGGTTTTACAATGAGCAGTTCTTC
CASSTNRDRFYNEQFF
>TRBJ1-5|many|TRBV4-3|.|15
TGCGCCAGCAGCCCCTCACGGTCCTCTCCGCCAGGCCAGCATTTT
CASSPSRSSPPGQHF
>TRBJ2-3|many|TRBV6-5|TRBD2|17
TGTGCCAGCAGTTACTCGTTTGCGGGGGGTAGCACAGATACGCAGTATTTT
CASSYSFAGGSTDTQYF
>TRBJ1-4|.|TRBV7-9|.|13
TGTGCCACCCGCGGCCGGGGGTATGAAAAACTGTTTTTT
CATRGRGYEKLFF
>TRBJ2-5|.|TRBV5-1|.|13
TGCGCCAGCAGCCCGGTGCCCCAGGGGCCCCAGTACTTC
CASSPVPQGPQYF
>TRBJ2-1|.|TRBV11-2|.|12
TGTGCCAGCACTTTGCCGGGGATTGAGCAGTTCTTC
CASTLPGIEQFF
>TRBJ1-5|.|TRBV21-1|.|10
TGTGCCAGGACGAATCAGCCCCAGCATTTT
CARTNQPQHF
>TRBJ2-1|.|TRBV6-2/TRBV6-3|.|11
TGTGCCAGCAGGCGCAACAATGAGCAGTTCTTC
CASRRNNEQFF
>TRBJ1-1|many|TRBV10-3|TRBD1|15
TGTGCCATCAGTGAGCCGGGACAGGGCAAAACTGAAGCTTTCTTT
CAISEPGQGKTEAFF
>TRBJ1-5|.|TRBV6-1|TRBD1|15
TGTGCCAGCAGTGAATACAGGGGCGGCAATCAGCCCCAGCATTTT
CASSEYRGGNQPQHF
>TRBJ2-4|few|TRBV29-1|.|13
TGCAGCGTTGAAGAGGGATCGGGAAACATTCAGTACTTC
CSVEEGSGNIQYF
>TRBJ1-3|few|TRBV7-2|.|15
TGTGCCAGCAGCTCTAATCGGAACTTCGGAAACACCATATATTTT
CASSSNRNFGNTIYF
>TRBJ1-2|many|TRBV5-6|TRBD1|13
TGTGCCAGCAGCTTTGGGACAGGGGATGGCTACACCTTC
CASSFGTGDGYTF
>TRBJ2-3|many|TRBV6-5|TRBD2|17
TGTGCCAGCAGTTCCCGCAAAGGCGGGGGGGCAACAGATACGCAGTATTTT
CASSSRKGGGATDTQYF
>TRBJ2-1|.|TRBV7-9|TRBD2|16
TGTGCCAGCAGGTCGGCTAGCGGGGGGCTATACAATGAGCAGTTCTTC
CASRSASGGLYNEQFF
>TRBJ2-7|.|TRBV19|TRBD1|14
TGTGCCAGTAGTAGCACGACAGGGGCCTACGAGCAGTACTTC
CASSSTTGAYEQYF